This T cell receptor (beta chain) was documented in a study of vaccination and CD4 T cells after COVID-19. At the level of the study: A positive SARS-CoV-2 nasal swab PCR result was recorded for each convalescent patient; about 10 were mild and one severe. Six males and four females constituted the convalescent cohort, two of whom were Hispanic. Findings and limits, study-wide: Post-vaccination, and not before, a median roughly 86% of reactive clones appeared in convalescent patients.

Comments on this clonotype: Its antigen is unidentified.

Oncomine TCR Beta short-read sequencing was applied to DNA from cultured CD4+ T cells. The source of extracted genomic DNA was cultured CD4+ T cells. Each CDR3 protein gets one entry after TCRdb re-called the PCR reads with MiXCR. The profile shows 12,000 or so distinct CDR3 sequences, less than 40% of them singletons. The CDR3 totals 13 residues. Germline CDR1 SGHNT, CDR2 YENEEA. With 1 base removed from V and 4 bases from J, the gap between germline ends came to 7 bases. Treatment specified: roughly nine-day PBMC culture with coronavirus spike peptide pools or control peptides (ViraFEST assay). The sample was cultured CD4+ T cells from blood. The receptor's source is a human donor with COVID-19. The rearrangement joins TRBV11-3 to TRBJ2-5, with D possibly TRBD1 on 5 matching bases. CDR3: CASSLGQGETQYF. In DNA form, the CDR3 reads TGTGCCAGCAGCTTAGGTCAGGGAGAGACCCAGTACTTC.